The 16 T cell receptor beta chains given below trace back to one sample, sequenced in a study of cytomegalovirus exposure and HLA in healthy donors. PCR amplification relied on 60 Vbeta primers (plus 13 Jbeta primers). Repertoires were generated with immunoSEQ multiplex PCR, while TCRdb's copy carries only in-frame clones and drops some. The top ten clones hold about 4% of a sample with about 160,000 clones, about 80% of them seen once. The material sequenced was PBMCs. The receptors derive from a man aged 25 to 40 in good health and CMV-seropositive.

The chain employs TRBV2 and TRBJ1-5; the match to TRBD1 covers 9 bases. The CDR3 extends over 17 amino acids. The germline V gene has CDR1 SNHLY and CDR2 FYNNEI. V was clipped by 3 bases and J by 1 base; unmatched bases: 7. CDR3 region: CASSDGQGWGSNQPQHF. CDR3 nucleotide sequence: TGTGCCAGCAGTGATGGACAGGGGTGGGGAAGCAATCAGCCCCAGCATTTT.

The genes are TRBV30 and TRBJ1-6; D remains ambiguous. The V gene's germline CDR1 is GTSNPN and CDR2 SVGIG (reference sequence). The CDR3 has 12 residues. The ends were cut back, 1 base at V and 8 bases at J, with 6 bases in the middle. The CDR3 coding sequence is TGTGCCTGGAGTGAGAACTATTCACCCCTCCACTTT. Translated: CAWSENYSPLHF. The whole variable domain, filled in from reference TRBV30 and TRBJ1-6, reads SQTIHQWPATLVQPVGSPLSLECTVEGTSNPNLYWYRQAAGRGLQLLFYSVGIGQISSEVPQNLSASRPQDRQFILSSKKLLLSDSGFYLCAWSENYSPLHFGNGTRLTVT.

The chain combines TRBV5-1 with TRBJ2-3; 9 bases align to TRBD2. V dropped 4 bases and J dropped 0; count of bases not matched to a gene: 6. The V gene's germline CDR1 is SGHRS and CDR2 YFSETQ. The CDR3 has 16 amino acids. The CDR3 DNA follows: TGCGCCAGCAGCCAAGTAGCGGGGGTGAGCACAGATACGCAGTATTTT. It specifies CASSQVAGVSTDTQYF.

The chain joins TRBV9 to TRBJ1-4; 8 nucleotides match TRBD1. The CDR3 loop spans 15 amino acids. In germline, CDR1 is SGDLS, CDR2 YYNGEE. The V and J ends lost 3 bases and 7 bases, in that order; junction bases with no gene match: 8. CDR3: CASSADRGRGEKLFF. The DNA of the CDR3 is TGTGCCAGCAGCGCCGACAGGGGACGGGGTGAAAAACTGTTTTTT.

This chain connects TRBV6-1 to TRBJ1-1; no definite D call. Germline V lookup: CDR1 MNHNS, CDR2 SASEGT. The CDR3 is 13 amino acids. The V end was cut by 0 bases, the J end by 4 bases, with 6 bases between. The CDR3 loop reads CASSEARGTEAFF. Here the CDR3 DNA reads TGTGCCAGCAGTGAAGCTCGAGGCACTGAAGCTTTCTTT.

The chain is built from TRBV18 and TRBJ2-7; TRBD1 agrees at 10 bases. With V trimmed by 3 bases and J by 7 bases, 9 bases remained unmatched. Germline assignment: CDR1 KGHSH and CDR2 LQKENI. The length of the CDR3 is 15 residues. The CDR3 sequence: CASSPGTGVRQEQYF. DNA of the CDR3: TGTGCCAGCTCACCCGGGACAGGGGTCCGGCAAGAGCAGTACTTC.

This chain joins TRBV7-9 and TRBJ2-1, with D possibly being TRBD2 (8 bases). Germline assignment: CDR1 SEHNR and CDR2 FQNEAQ (reference sequence). V shed 2 bases and J shed 0 bases, with 17 bases lying between them. The CDR3 loop spans 18 amino acids. Written as DNA, the CDR3 is TGTGCCAGCAGCTTATACGGGGGGGGACAGTTCTCCTACAATGAGCAGTTCTTC. It translates to CASSLYGGGQFSYNEQFF.

The chain couples TRBV29-1 to TRBJ2-5, with D perhaps TRBD1 (6 bases). Germline-derived CDR1 and CDR2 are SQVTM and ANQGSEA. This CDR3 comprises 14 residues. The V end lost 2 bases, the J end lost 5 bases, and 15 bases lay between the germline ends. CDR3 sequence reads: CSVESQGTRETQYF. The CDR3 coding sequence is TGCAGCGTTGAATCGCAGGGGACCCGGGAGACCCAGTACTTC.

The V call is TRBV18, the J call TRBJ1-1, with D perhaps TRBD1 (5 bases). V was trimmed by 3 bases and J by 1 base, leaving 9 bases between them. The CDR3 runs to 14 residues. The germline V gene encodes CDR1 KGHSH and CDR2 LQKENI. For the CDR3, the DNA is TGTGCCAGCTCACCTCAGGGCTCGAACACTGAAGCTTTCTTT. It is translated as CASSPQGSNTEAFF.

The rearrangement links TRBV28 to TRBJ1-4, with D tentatively TRBD1 (5 bases). Germline V CDR1 and CDR2: MDHEN, SYDVKM. V was trimmed by 6 bases and J by 4 bases, leaving 15 bases between them. The CDR3 length is 15 residues. The CDR3, as DNA: TGTGCCAGCAGCACCCTTGGGGCAGATAATGAAAAACTGTTTTTT. It is translated as CASSTLGADNEKLFF.

This sequence joins TRBV4-3 and TRBJ2-3; 7 nucleotides match TRBD1. V shed 2 bases and J 4 bases; nucleotides not matched to a gene: 6. There are 15 residues in the CDR3. Germline CDR1 LGHNA, CDR2 YSLEER. CDR3 coding DNA: TGCGCCAGCAGCCAACAGACAGGGTTTTCAGATACGCAGTATTTT. As protein: CASSQQTGFSDTQYF.

V gene TRBV5-6 combines with J gene TRBJ1-1, with TRBD1 matching 10 bases. CDR1 SGHDT and CDR2 YYEEEE come from the germline V gene. CDR3 length: 15 residues. With 10 bases clipped from V and 7 bases from J, the junction kept 16 bases outside the gene matches. DNA for the CDR3: TGTGCCGGGGGGCTGGGACAGGGGCGTTTGAATGAAGCTTTCTTT. Translating gives CAGGLGQGRLNEAFF.

Points on this clone: The same CDR3 is also encoded by other DNA sequences in this sample. V gene TRBV7-6 combines with J gene TRBJ1-5; TRBD1 matches at 10 bases. Looked up from germline, CDR1 is SGHVS and CDR2 is FNYEAQ. CDR3 length: 15 residues. V lost 5 bases, J lost 2 bases, and 3 bases stayed unmatched. The CDR3 bases are TGTGCCAGCAGCCCCGGGACAGGGGGCAATCAGCCCCAGCATTTT. This sequence encodes CASSPGTGGNQPQHF.

The chain combines TRBV28 with TRBJ2-3; possible D gene TRBD2, 7 bases. Germline V CDR1 and CDR2: MDHEN, SYDVKM. CDR3 length: 15 amino acids. The V gene lost 5 bases and the J gene lost 0 bases, with 12 bases spanning the gap. DNA of the CDR3: TGTGCCAGCAGTCCCGGGGGGCGAAGCACAGATACGCAGTATTTT. Residues: CASSPGGRSTDTQYF.

Only a few counts were recorded for this clone. The J gene is TRBJ1-6, the V gene TRBV9, with 10 bases identical to TRBD1. After removal of 0 bases from V and 8 bases from J, the junction contained 5 bases not matched to a gene. Germline V gene lookup returns CDR1 SGDLS and CDR2 YYNGEE. There are 16 residues in the CDR3. Here the CDR3 DNA reads TGTGCCAGCAGCGTAGCCCCCGGGACAGGGGATTCACCCCTCCACTTT. It yields the protein CASSVAPGTGDSPLHF.

This clone has only a few counts. V is TRBV30 and J is TRBJ2-2; 10 bases map to TRBD2. Trimming removed 3 bases from V and 6 bases from J; junction bases left unmatched: 13. Germline V gene sequence: CDR1 GTSNPN, CDR2 SVGIG (reference sequence). The CDR3 totals 17 residues. The chain's CDR3 is CAWRQGGLASGAGELFF. The CDR3 nucleotides read TGTGCCTGGAGACAGGGGGGACTAGCGAGCGGAGCCGGGGAGCTGTTTTTT.